This T cell receptor (beta chain) is from a study of T cells in Graves' hyperthyroidism and ophthalmopathy. This CDR3 spans 12 amino acids. CDR1 and CDR2 from the germline V gene are SGDLS and YYNGEE. Trimming shortened V by 0 bases and J by 5 bases, and 3 bases separated the two germline ends. Approximately 9.3 ml of fresh peripheral blood supplied the PBMCs. Researchers took RNA transcripts and amplified the TCR beta CDR3 regions from them. Using the HTBI primer set, a first-round RT-PCR was run on the TCR CDR3. Each CDR3 protein is one row after TCRdb ran MiXCR on the multiplex PCR reads. The sample shows fewer than 550,000 distinct CDR3 sequences, 15% to 19% of them seen only once. Study-wide points: In blood, most of the thyroid clonotypes expanded above 0.001 were also present.

This clonotype was detected a few times. The antigen remains undetermined. This receptor was identified in a woman between 18 and 29 years old with Graves' hyperthyroidism. Sequences were obtained from blood. The chain employs TRBV9 and TRBJ2-1; D unresolved. CDR3 coding DNA: TGTGCCAGCAGCGTAGGAAACAATGAGCAGTTCTTC. Translation: CASSVGNNEQFF.